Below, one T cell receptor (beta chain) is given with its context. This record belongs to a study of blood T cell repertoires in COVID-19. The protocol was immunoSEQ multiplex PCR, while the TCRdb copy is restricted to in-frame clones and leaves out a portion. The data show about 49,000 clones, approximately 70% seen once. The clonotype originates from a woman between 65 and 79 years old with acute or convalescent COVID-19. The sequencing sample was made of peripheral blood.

CDR3 protein: CASSRGGQPQHF. DNA for the CDR3: TGTGCCAGCAGTAGAGGGGGTCAGCCCCAGCATTTT. V is TRBV2 and J is TRBJ1-5, with D tentatively TRBD1 (6 bases). Germline V gene sequence: CDR1 SNHLY, CDR2 FYNNEI. This CDR3 spans 12 amino acids. The V end lost 5 bases, the J end lost 6 bases, and 8 bases lay between the germline ends.